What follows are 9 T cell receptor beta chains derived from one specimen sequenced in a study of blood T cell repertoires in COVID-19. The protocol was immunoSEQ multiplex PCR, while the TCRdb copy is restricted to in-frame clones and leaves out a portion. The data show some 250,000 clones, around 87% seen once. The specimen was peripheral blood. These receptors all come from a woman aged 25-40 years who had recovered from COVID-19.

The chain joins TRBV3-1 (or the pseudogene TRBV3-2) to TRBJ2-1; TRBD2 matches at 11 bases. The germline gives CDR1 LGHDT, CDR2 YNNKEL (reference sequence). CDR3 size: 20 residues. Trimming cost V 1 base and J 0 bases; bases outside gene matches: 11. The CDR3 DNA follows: TGTGCCAGCAGCCAAGTAGGTCTAGCGGGGGGCCTGAGCTCCTACAATGAGCAGTTCTTC. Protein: CASSQVGLAGGLSSYNEQFF.

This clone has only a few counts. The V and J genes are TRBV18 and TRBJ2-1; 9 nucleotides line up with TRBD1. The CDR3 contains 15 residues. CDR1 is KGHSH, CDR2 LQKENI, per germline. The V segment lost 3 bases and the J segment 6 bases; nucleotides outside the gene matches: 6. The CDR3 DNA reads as TGTGCCAGCTCACCCAACTCGGGACAGGGCAATGAGCAGTTCTTC. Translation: CASSPNSGQGNEQFF. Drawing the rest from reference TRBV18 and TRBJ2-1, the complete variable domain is NAGVMQNPRHLVRRRGQEARLRCSPMKGHSHVYWYRQLPEEGLKFMVYLQKENIIDESGMPKERFSAEFPKEGPSILRIQQVVRGDSAAYFCASSPNSGQGNEQFFGPGTRLTVL.

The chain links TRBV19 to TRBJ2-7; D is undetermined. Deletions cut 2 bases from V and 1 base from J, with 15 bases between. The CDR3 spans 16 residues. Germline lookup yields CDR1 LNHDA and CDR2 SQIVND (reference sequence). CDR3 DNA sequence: TGTGCCAGTAGTATAATTGGAGCGAGCCCTTCCTACGAGCAGTACTTC. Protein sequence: CASSIIGASPSYEQYF.

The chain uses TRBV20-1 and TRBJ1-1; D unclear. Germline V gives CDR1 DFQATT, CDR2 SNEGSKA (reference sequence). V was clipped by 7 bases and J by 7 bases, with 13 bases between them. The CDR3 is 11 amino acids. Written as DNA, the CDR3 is TGCAGTGTTTCCCGGGAGGTTGAAGCTTTCTTT. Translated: CSVSREVEAFF.

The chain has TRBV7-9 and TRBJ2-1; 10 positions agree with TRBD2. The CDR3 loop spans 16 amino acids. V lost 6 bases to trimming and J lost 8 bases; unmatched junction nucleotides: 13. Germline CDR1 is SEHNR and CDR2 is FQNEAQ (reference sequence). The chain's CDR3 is CASSHKAGTSEDEQFF. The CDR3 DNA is TGTGCCAGCAGTCACAAGGCAGGGACTAGCGAGGATGAGCAGTTCTTC.

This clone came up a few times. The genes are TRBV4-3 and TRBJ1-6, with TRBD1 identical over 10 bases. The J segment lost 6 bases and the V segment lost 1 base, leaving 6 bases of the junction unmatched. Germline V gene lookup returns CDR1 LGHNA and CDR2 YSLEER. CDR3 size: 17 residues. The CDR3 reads CASSQGPGQGSNSPLHF. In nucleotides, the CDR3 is TGCGCCAGCAGCCAAGGCCCGGGACAGGGGAGTAATTCACCCCTCCACTTT.

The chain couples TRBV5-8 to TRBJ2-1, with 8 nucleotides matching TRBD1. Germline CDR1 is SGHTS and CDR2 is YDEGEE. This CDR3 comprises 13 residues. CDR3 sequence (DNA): TGTGCAGAAGACAGGGGCGAATACAATGAGCAGTTCTTC. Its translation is CAEDRGEYNEQFF.

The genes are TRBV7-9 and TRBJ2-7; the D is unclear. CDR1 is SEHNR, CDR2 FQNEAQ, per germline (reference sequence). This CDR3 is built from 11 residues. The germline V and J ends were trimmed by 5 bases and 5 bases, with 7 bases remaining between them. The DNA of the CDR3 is TGTGCCAGCAGCCCCCTCCACGAGCAGTACTTC. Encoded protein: CASSPLHEQYF.

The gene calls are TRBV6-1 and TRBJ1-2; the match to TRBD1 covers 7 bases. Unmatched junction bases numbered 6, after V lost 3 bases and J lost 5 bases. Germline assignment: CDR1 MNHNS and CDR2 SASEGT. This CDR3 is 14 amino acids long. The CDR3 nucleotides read TGTGCCAGCAGTGACCCTGACAGGGTTTATGGCTACACCTTC. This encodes CASSDPDRVYGYTF.